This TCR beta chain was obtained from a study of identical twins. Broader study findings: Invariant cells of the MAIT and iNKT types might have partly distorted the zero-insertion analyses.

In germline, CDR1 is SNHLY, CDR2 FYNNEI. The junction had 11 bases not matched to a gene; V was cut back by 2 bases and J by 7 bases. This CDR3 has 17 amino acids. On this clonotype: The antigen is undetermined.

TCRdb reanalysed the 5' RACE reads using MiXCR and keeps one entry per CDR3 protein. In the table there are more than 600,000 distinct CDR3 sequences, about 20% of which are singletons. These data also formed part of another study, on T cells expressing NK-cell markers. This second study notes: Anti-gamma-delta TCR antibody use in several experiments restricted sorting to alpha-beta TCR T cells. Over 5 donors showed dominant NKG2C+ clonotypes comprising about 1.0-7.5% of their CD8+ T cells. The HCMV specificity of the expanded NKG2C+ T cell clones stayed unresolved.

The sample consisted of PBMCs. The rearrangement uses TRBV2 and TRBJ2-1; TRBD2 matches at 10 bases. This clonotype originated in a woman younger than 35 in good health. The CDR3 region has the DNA TGTGCCAGCAGTGAAACCAGGTGGAGCGGGGGGGCTAATGAGCAGTTCTTC. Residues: CASSETRWSGGANEQFF.